This T cell receptor (beta chain) was recovered during a study of regulatory T cells in long-lasting Graves disease. Study overall: Under 3 months of antithyroid drugs had been taken by newly diagnosed Graves' patients.

This clonotype was seen at least ten times. iRepertoire HTBI primers and Arm-PCR of CDR3 regions built TCR beta libraries. TCRdb independently ran MiXCR on the multiplex PCR reads; one entry per CDR3 protein. Of about 540,000 distinct CDR3 sequences listed, 13% are singletons. Time point indicated: newly diagnosed GD, antithyroid drugs for less than 3 months. PBMCs were the source of the RNA used for TCR sequencing. V lost 4 bases and J 1 base, leaving 12 bases between the germline ends. Germline CDR1 KGHDR, CDR2 SFDVKD. The length of the CDR3 is 15 residues. The same data also contributed to another study, on T cells in Graves' hyperthyroidism and ophthalmopathy. That work contributes: The model predicted ophthalmopathy a median around six months before onset.

This sample comprised peripheral blood mononuclear cells (PBMCs), obtained at new diagnosis, from a patient treated with antithyroid drugs. The chain recombines TRBV24-1 with TRBJ2-5; D call uncertain. This clonotype was sampled from a man younger than 45 with Graves disease. The CDR3 nucleotides read TGTGCCACCAGTGACCGAGTCTTATCCCAAGAGACCCAGTACTTC. It specifies CATSDRVLSQETQYF.